The present TCR beta chain was sequenced within a study of T cell responses to AZD1222 COVID-19 vaccine. Overall study: Recipients boosted at about 4 weeks or about 12 weeks are pooled.

Data came from immunoSEQ multiplex PCR; TCRdb stores just in-frame clones and leaves some out. The sample lists about 150,000 clones, 90% to 95% occurring once. CDR3 length: 16 residues. V was pared by 4 bases and J by 2 bases, with 6 bases of the junction left unmatched. Germline-derived CDR1 and CDR2 are LNHDA and SQIVND (reference sequence). On this clone: Its specificity is unknown.

Study-level findings and limits: Donors skewed white British and female; clonal diversity was possibly underestimated. Rises in breadth and depth of Spike-specific TCRs came after two AZD1222 doses.

The TCR originated in an adult in good health. J is TRBJ2-3 and V is TRBV19; 10 nucleotides agree with TRBD2. Sequenced material: peripheral blood, taken on day 0 of AZD1222 vaccination. The CDR3 spells CASSTTTSGATDTQYF. DNA of the CDR3: TGTGCCAGTAGTACCACTACTAGCGGGGCCACAGATACGCAGTATTTT.